These T cell receptor beta chains were read from a single sample in a study of T-cell reconstitution after alpha-beta-depleted transplantation in children. TCRdb called the PCR reads again in MiXCR, with one record for every CDR3 protein. Here the sample spans several thousand distinct CDR3 sequences, 9.5% to 12% being singletons. Sequenced here: PBMCs, mostly from graft donor cells, sampled 360 days after TCRalphabeta/CD19-depleted stem cell transplant. Receptors originate from a patient under 10 years old who had a stem cell transplant for inherited bone marrow failure, so the T cells may come from the graft donor. Both conserved end residues are part of each CDR3. Fields, in order: CDR3 length, J gene, V gene, CDR3 protein.

19,TRBJ2-5,TRBV2,CAISGRRLREGQRQETQYF
15,TRBJ2-2,TRBV28,CASSSTGVNTGELFF
13,TRBJ1-5,TRBV10-2,CASSEDRGEPQHF
15,TRBJ2-3,TRBV3-2,CASSPTGRATDTQYF
15,TRBJ1-4,TRBV5-5,CASSPRQAPNEKLFF
14,TRBJ2-3,TRBV11-3,CASSPRFLSNTQYF
11,TRBJ1-2,TRBV20-1,CSASDGYGYTF
14,TRBJ2-7,TRBV20-1,CSAGTSGDTYEQYF
17,TRBJ2-7,TRBV7-9,CASSPGTSGRWSYEQYF
11,TRBJ1-2,TRBV29-1,CSVGTGYGYTF
16,TRBJ2-2,TRBV27,CASSLWAPGYTGELFF
10,TRBJ2-1,TRBV2,CASYRDEQFF
12,TRBJ2-1,TRBV12-3/TRBV12-4,CASSPLGDEQFF
12,TRBJ1-5,TRBV29-1,CSVGGGYQPQHF
13,TRBJ2-5,TRBV20-1,CSAHRHIQETQYF
17,TRBJ2-1,TRBV3-1,CASCQDVRASGSYEQFF
16,TRBJ2-1,TRBV5-6,CASRNLAGASYNEQFF
15,TRBJ2-1,TRBV20-1,CSATSGSRSYNEQFF
17,TRBJ2-3,TRBV9,CASSVEGYGLSTDTQYF
12,TRBJ1-5,TRBV7-2,CASSFQGEPQHF
13,TRBJ2-1,TRBV29-1,CSVHPNSYNEQFF
14,TRBJ1-5,TRBV6-2/TRBV6-3,CASSYVGRNQPQHF
10,TRBJ2-7,TRBV2,CASSAYEQYF
14,TRBJ1-5,TRBV24-1,CATLFGASNQPQHF
15,TRBJ2-7,TRBV6-5,CASSYFGEGAYEQYF
14,TRBJ2-3,TRBV27,CASSSTGLTDTQYF
14,TRBJ2-7,TRBV29-1,CSVEDPWGSYEQYF
13,TRBJ1-5,TRBV10-2,CASSHFLREPQHF
13,TRBJ2-7,TRBV10-3,CAITARTGYEQYF
14,TRBJ2-7,TRBV20-1,CSAERERVSYEQYF